The 11 T cell receptor beta chains below were found in one sample sequenced in a study of blood T cell repertoires in COVID-19 (TCRdb year 2020). The library was produced with the immunoSEQ multiplex PCR assay. Here the immuneACCESS table is served through TCRdb, limited to in-frame sequences with V and J called. Missing clones are a known gap in these copies; in checked studies unresolved V genes cover under half, and the rest lacks a known reason. The table for this sample lists around 25,000 clones; around nine tenths of them were counted only once. The ten most abundant clones make up about a sixth of the sample. Sequenced material: peripheral blood. The source of these receptors is a human donor with active COVID-19. The donor label of this sample is uncertain.

This rearrangement joins TRBV19 to TRBJ2-1; the match to TRBD1 covers 7 bases. Germline CDR1 is LNHDA and CDR2 is SQIVND (reference sequence). CDR3 size: 15 residues. V lost 3 bases to trimming and J lost 1 base; unmatched junction nucleotides: 3. The CDR3 loop reads CASSMDRSSYNEQFF. CDR3 nucleotides: TGTGCCAGTAGTATGGACAGGAGTTCCTACAATGAGCAGTTCTTC.

The V gene is TRBV7-8, the J gene TRBJ2-3, with TRBD2 matching over 12 bases. Germline V gene data show CDR1 as SGHVS and CDR2 as FQNEAQ. The CDR3 extends over 18 amino acids. The V segment lost 5 bases and the J segment 4 bases; nucleotides outside the gene matches: 13. The CDR3, as DNA: TGTGCCAGCAGCCACACTAGCGGGAGGTACATAAGTCCAGATACGCAGTATTTT. As protein: CASSHTSGRYISPDTQYF.

The chain links TRBV3-1 (or the pseudogene TRBV3-2) to TRBJ2-5; D might be TRBD2 (6 bases). The germline V and J ends were trimmed by 7 bases and 2 bases, with 17 bases remaining between them. Germline CDR1 is LGHDT and CDR2 is YNNKEL (reference sequence). CDR3 length: 15 residues. CDR3 amino acids: CASTSGRGWQETQYF. The CDR3 DNA reads as TGTGCCAGCACCTCGGGGCGGGGCTGGCAAGAGACCCAGTACTTC.

The chain joins TRBV6-5 to TRBJ2-3; weak D call: TRBD1 (6 bases). Between the trimmed V and J ends, which lost 6 bases and 1 base, there was a span of 14 bases. Looked up from germline, CDR1 is MNHEY and CDR2 is SVGAGI. The CDR3 has 15 residues. CDR3 in DNA: TGTGCCAGCAGCTCACAGGGCAGGGGCACAGATACGCAGTATTTT. This gives the protein CASSSQGRGTDTQYF.

This chain connects TRBV19 to TRBJ1-4; the D gene is possibly TRBD1 (5 bases). CDR1 is LNHDA and CDR2 is SQIVND in the germline V gene (reference sequence). V lost 7 bases to trimming and J lost 5 bases, with 14 bases between them. This CDR3 comprises 14 residues. The CDR3 loop reads CASTPRGANEKLFF. The CDR3, as DNA: TGTGCCAGTACCCCTCGTGGGGCCAATGAAAAACTGTTTTTT.

This sequence joins TRBV4-3 and TRBJ2-3, with a weak D call TRBD2 (7 bases). This CDR3 comprises 17 residues. Germline CDR1 and CDR2: LGHNA and YSLEER. V was pared by 3 bases and J by 3 bases, with 19 bases between. Written as DNA, the CDR3 is TGCGCCAGCAGCCAGGCGGGGGCTCCGACCCTTACAGATACGCAGTATTTT. It is translated as CASSQAGAPTLTDTQYF.

This clone has just one count. The chain uses TRBV5-8 and TRBJ2-1, with D perhaps matching TRBD2 (6 bases). The CDR3 is 15 residues long. Per the germline V gene, CDR1 is SGHTS and CDR2 is YDEGEE. V dropped 0 bases and J dropped 1 base, with 8 bases sitting between them. The CDR3 sequence: CASSLGGVSYNEQFF. CDR3 DNA: TGTGCCAGCAGCTTGGGCGGGGTGTCCTACAATGAGCAGTTCTTC. The full variable domain, completed using reference TRBV5-8 and TRBJ2-1, is EAGVTQSPTHLIKTRGQQATLRCSPISGHTSVYWYQQALGLGLQFLLWYDEGEERNRGNFPPRFSGRQFPNYSSELNVNALELEDSALYLCASSLGGVSYNEQFFGPGTRLTVL.

The rearrangement uses TRBV7-8 and TRBJ2-4; D is possibly TRBD2 (6 bases). CDR1 is SGHVS and CDR2 is FQNEAQ in the germline V gene. This CDR3 comprises 20 residues. Trimming cost V 1 base and J 0 bases, with 22 bases left between them. The CDR3 DNA follows: TGTGCCAGCAGCTTAGTACCGGTGGCCTCTAGCGTAACAGCCAAAAACATTCAGTACTTC. Its protein product is CASSLVPVASSVTAKNIQYF. The full variable domain, completed using reference TRBV7-8 and TRBJ2-4, is GAGVSQSPRYKVAKRGQDVALRCDPISGHVSLFWYQQALGQGPEFLTYFQNEAQLDKSGLPSDRFFAERPEGSVSTLKIQRTQQEDSAVYLCASSLVPVASSVTAKNIQYFGAGTRLSVL.

The rearrangement joins TRBV28 to TRBJ2-2; D is unresolved. CDR1 and CDR2 from the germline V gene are MDHEN and SYDVKM. The CDR3 extends over 16 amino acids. Deletions cut 3 bases from V and 0 bases from J, with 11 bases between. The CDR3 nucleotides read TGTGCCAGCAGTTTGGGTAGCTTATCGAACACCGGGGAGCTGTTTTTT. The encoded protein is CASSLGSLSNTGELFF.

The CDR3 here is CASSQDGGGPLNYTDTQYF. CDR3 in DNA: TGTGCCAGCAGCCAAGATGGCGGGGGGCCCCTAAATTACACAGATACGCAGTATTTT. The gene calls are TRBV4-2 and TRBJ2-3; 8 bases fit TRBD2. The CDR3 spans 19 residues. V trimming: 0 bases; J trimming: 2 bases; junction bases outside the gene matches: 13. Looked up from germline, CDR1 is LGHNA and CDR2 is YNFKEQ.

The chain is built from TRBV7-3 and TRBJ1-3; D remains unclear. Trimming stripped 8 bases from V and 4 bases from J, with 12 bases between. Germline CDR1 is SGHTA and CDR2 is FQGTGA. CDR3 length: 13 amino acids. The chain's CDR3 is CASGETAGNTIYF. As DNA, the CDR3 is TGTGCCAGCGGGGAGACGGCAGGAAACACCATATATTTT.